This T cell receptor (beta chain) was obtained from a study of shared clonotypes between healthy human individuals. Study-level background: Each donor had three CD4 naive, three CD4 memory, two CD8 naive and one CD8 memory plate.

The CDR3 totals 14 residues. TCRdb's copy holds only in-frame clones and misses some; the assay was immunoSEQ multiplex PCR. The sample comprises approximately 600,000 clones, 85% to 95% of which are singletons, and approximately 0.12% rests with the top ten. With respect to this clone: Its antigen is unidentified. A read error may account for a junction end that differs from germline.

The naive CD8 fraction comprised CD45RO-negative cells positively selected for CCR7 and excluded terminally differentiated effector memory CD45RA+ cells. Donors were healthy HIV-negative adults without recently reported acute infections or vaccinations. Each donor was a Caucasian adult residing in Nashville, Tennessee. Findings of the study overall: As a rule, naive subsets had a larger estimated richness than memory subsets.

The clonotype was recovered from a woman aged 30 to 39 in good health. This rearrangement joins TRBV23-1 to TRBJ1-4; possibly TRBD1 for D (5 bases). TRBV23-1 is an ORF, and what it does is uncertain. The sample was naive CD8+ T cells sorted from blood. The CDR3 spells CASSQSTSGRTADF. As DNA, the CDR3 is TGCGCCAGCAGTCAATCGACGTCGGGGCGAACGGCGGATTTT.